This TCR beta chain was observed in a study of neurological immune-mediated disorders. Study overall: Of the multiple sclerosis patients, 34 in total, some 30 were relapsing-remitting and 3 were secondary progressive.

Germline V gives CDR1 SGHRS, CDR2 YFSETQ. Losses at the gene ends were 0 bases for V and 1 base for J; bases not matched to a gene: 3. The CDR3 extends over 15 amino acids. This clonotype was recorded at least ten times. The antigen remains unidentified. General study points: Subjects shared no identical expanded-clone CDR3 amino acid sequences, suggesting private TCR-beta repertoires in all groups.

Synthesis of cDNA was carried out by template-switch 5'RACE. The reaction used 10-nucleotide random UMIs. From the 5' RACE reads, TCRdb called clonotypes with MiXCR, one entry per CDR3 protein. Among under 85,000 distinct CDR3 sequences, roughly 5% were seen once, and the ten largest hold roughly 5.7%. The unsorted libraries originated from 2 million PBMCs kept at -80 C. The receptor comes from a human donor with multiple sclerosis. The donor label of this sample is uncertain. The chain employs TRBV5-1 and TRBJ2-5; 7 bases match TRBD1. The sequenced sample was PBMCs. The CDR3 is CASSLAGTVQETQYF. CDR3 DNA sequence: TGCGCCAGCAGCTTGGCTGGGACAGTCCAAGAGACCCAGTACTTC.